This T cell receptor beta chain is from a study of regulatory T cells in long-lasting Graves disease. Through Arm-PCR of CDR3 regions and iRepertoire HTBI primers, TCR beta libraries were built. TCRdb passed the multiplex PCR reads through MiXCR, listing each CDR3 protein once. The sample lists under 700,000 distinct CDR3 sequences; about 16% were seen once. This clonotype was counted between two and nine times. Its target is unknown. Study-wide results and limits: Having only a small sample size may have limited accuracy.

Time point denoted: newly diagnosed GD, antithyroid drugs for less than 3 months. Following extraction of RNA from PBMCs, that RNA was used to make the TCR library. This CDR3 has 16 residues. Trimming cost V 6 bases and J 9 bases; bases outside gene matches: 14. Germline-derived CDR1 and CDR2 are MNHNS and SASEGT. These data are also associated with another study on T cells in Graves' hyperthyroidism and ophthalmopathy.

The sequences come from peripheral blood mononuclear cells (PBMCs), collected at new diagnosis, from a patient treated with antithyroid drugs. The TCR originated in a woman aged 40 to 65 with Graves disease. This chain joins TRBV6-1 and TRBJ2-2; 9 nucleotides align to TRBD1. The CDR3 sequence is CASRETGGAFRRELFF. The CDR3 DNA follows: TGTGCCAGCAGGGAAACAGGGGGCGCGTTTCGCCGGGAGCTGTTTTTT.